Presented here are 10 T cell receptor beta chains from one specimen sequenced in a study of blood T cell repertoires in COVID-19. Only in-frame clones appear in the TCRdb table, and some are missing; sequencing was by immunoSEQ multiplex PCR. The sample contains 200,000 to 300,000 clones, 70% to 90% of which appear only once. The sample taken for sequencing was PBMCs or T cells enriched from blood (not recorded which). These TCRs come from a woman between 35 and 50 years old with acute COVID-19.

This sequence joins TRBV19 and TRBJ1-5, with TRBD1 matching 9 bases. In germline, CDR1 is LNHDA, CDR2 SQIVND (reference sequence). This CDR3 has 18 amino acids. The junction had 14 bases not matched to a gene; V was cut back by 6 bases and J by 2 bases. Here the CDR3 DNA reads TGTGCCAGTAGGGACTCGGGACAGGGATTGTATGGCAATCAGCCCCAGCATTTT. Encoded protein: CASRDSGQGLYGNQPQHF. Variable domain in full (rest from reference TRBV19 and TRBJ1-5): DGGITQSPKYLFRKEGQNVTLSCEQNLNHDAMYWYRQDPGQGLRLIYYSQIVNDFQKGDIAEGYSVSREKKESFPLTVTSAQKNPTAFYLCASRDSGQGLYGNQPQHFGDGTRLSIL.

The rearrangement uses TRBV2 and TRBJ2-7, with a possible D match to TRBD1 (6 bases). With 7 bases removed from V and 6 bases from J, the gap between germline ends came to 22 bases. This CDR3 has 15 amino acids. CDR1 and CDR2 (germline): SNHLY, FYNNEI. The CDR3 nucleotides read TGTGCCAGCACCACCTCCGGGACACACCTATTCGAGCAGTACTTC. The encoded protein is CASTTSGTHLFEQYF.

V is TRBV15 and J is TRBJ1-1, with 10 bases that match TRBD1. Germline CDR1 is LNHNV and CDR2 is YYDKDF (reference sequence). The CDR3 spans 17 residues. Trimming removed 1 base from V and 0 bases from J; junction bases left unmatched: 5. The CDR3 DNA reads TGTGCCACCAGCAGAGGGACAGGGGGTCGCATGAACACTGAAGCTTTCTTT. Residues: CATSRGTGGRMNTEAFF.

The rearrangement uses TRBV6-5 and TRBJ2-1; D is perhaps TRBD2 (5 bases). Trimming took off 4 bases at V and 7 bases at J, with 14 bases between the two ends. Germline CDR1 is MNHEY and CDR2 is SVGAGI. The length of the CDR3 is 14 residues. In DNA form, the CDR3 reads TGTGCCAGCAGTTTCTCGGACTGGGATAATGAGCAGTTCTTC. Its protein is CASSFSDWDNEQFF.

This clone was counted once. The chain is built from TRBV27 and TRBJ1-5; no firm D call. The germline V and J ends were trimmed by 3 bases and 3 bases, with 6 bases remaining between them. This CDR3 spans 13 amino acids. Germline V lookup: CDR1 MNHEY, CDR2 SMNVEV (reference sequence). The CDR3 here is CASSFEANQPQHF. The CDR3 nucleotides read TGTGCCAGCAGTTTTGAAGCCAATCAGCCCCAGCATTTT.

This chain links TRBV3-1 (or the pseudogene TRBV3-2) with TRBJ2-5; 8 bases align to TRBD2. The CDR3 extends over 16 amino acids. Germline V gene sequence: CDR1 LGHDT, CDR2 YNNKEL (reference sequence). Unmatched junction bases numbered 5, after V lost 1 base and J lost 1 base. The CDR3 DNA sequence: TGTGCCAGCAGCCAAGCCGGGACTAGTAGCCAAGAGACCCAGTACTTC. This encodes CASSQAGTSSQETQYF.

The sample holds a few counts of this clone. This chain joins TRBV2 and TRBJ1-5, with D unclear. The germline V and J ends were trimmed by 4 bases and 7 bases, with 8 bases remaining between them. This CDR3 comprises 12 residues. Per germline, CDR1 SNHLY and CDR2 FYNNEI. CDR3 DNA sequence: TGTGCCAGCAGTGTCTTGGAGCAGCCCCAGCATTTT. It encodes CASSVLEQPQHF. The full variable domain, rest sourced from reference TRBV2 and TRBJ1-5, is EPEVTQTPSHQVTQMGQEVILRCVPISNHLYFYWYRQILGQKVEFLVSFYNNEISEKSEIFDDQFSVERPDGSNFTLKIRSTKLEDSAMYFCASSVLEQPQHFGDGTRLSIL.

V gene TRBV7-8 combines with J gene TRBJ1-4; D not certain. V was cut by 1 base and J by 4 bases, with 10 bases left in between. In germline, CDR1 is SGHVS, CDR2 FQNEAQ. There are 15 residues in the CDR3. The CDR3 region is CASSLVREINEKLFF. For the CDR3, the DNA is TGTGCCAGCAGCTTAGTTCGGGAAATTAATGAAAAACTGTTTTTT.

CDR3 in DNA: TGCGCCAGCAGCCAACCAGCCCGAGGCGGGGAAAAACTGTTTTTT. Protein: CASSQPARGGEKLFF. The gene calls are TRBV4-1 and TRBJ1-4; no clear D gene. V lost 2 bases and J 8 bases, leaving 15 bases between the germline ends. Germline CDR1 and CDR2: MGHRA and YSYEKL. CDR3 length: 15 amino acids.

The chain couples TRBV27 to TRBJ2-1; TRBD1 is a possible D gene (5 bases). CDR3 size: 15 residues. The V end was cut by 7 bases, the J end by 4 bases, with 17 bases between. Germline V gene data show CDR1 as MNHEY and CDR2 as SMNVEV (reference sequence). The CDR3: CASKGNRDGYNEQFF. DNA for the CDR3: TGTGCCAGCAAGGGGAACCGAGACGGGTACAATGAGCAGTTCTTC.